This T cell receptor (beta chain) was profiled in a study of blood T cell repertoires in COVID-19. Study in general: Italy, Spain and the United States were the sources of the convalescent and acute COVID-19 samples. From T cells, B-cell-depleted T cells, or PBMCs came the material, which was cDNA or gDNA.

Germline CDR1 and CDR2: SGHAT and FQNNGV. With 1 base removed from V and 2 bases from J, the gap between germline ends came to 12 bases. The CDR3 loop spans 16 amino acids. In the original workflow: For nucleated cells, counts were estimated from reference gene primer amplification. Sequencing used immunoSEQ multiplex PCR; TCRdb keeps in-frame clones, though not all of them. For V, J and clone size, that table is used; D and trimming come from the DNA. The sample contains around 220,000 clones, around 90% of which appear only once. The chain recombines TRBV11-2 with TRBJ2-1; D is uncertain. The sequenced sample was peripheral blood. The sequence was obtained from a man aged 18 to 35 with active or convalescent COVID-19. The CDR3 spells CASSLVVLEAYNEQFF. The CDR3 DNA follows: TGTGCCAGCAGCTTAGTTGTGCTAGAAGCCTACAATGAGCAGTTCTTC. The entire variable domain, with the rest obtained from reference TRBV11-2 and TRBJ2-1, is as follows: EAGVAQSPRYKIIEKRQSVAFWCNPISGHATLYWYQQILGQGPKLLIQFQNNGVVDDSQLPKDRFSAERLKGVDSTLKIQPAKLEDSAVYLCASSLVVLEAYNEQFFGPGTRLTVL.